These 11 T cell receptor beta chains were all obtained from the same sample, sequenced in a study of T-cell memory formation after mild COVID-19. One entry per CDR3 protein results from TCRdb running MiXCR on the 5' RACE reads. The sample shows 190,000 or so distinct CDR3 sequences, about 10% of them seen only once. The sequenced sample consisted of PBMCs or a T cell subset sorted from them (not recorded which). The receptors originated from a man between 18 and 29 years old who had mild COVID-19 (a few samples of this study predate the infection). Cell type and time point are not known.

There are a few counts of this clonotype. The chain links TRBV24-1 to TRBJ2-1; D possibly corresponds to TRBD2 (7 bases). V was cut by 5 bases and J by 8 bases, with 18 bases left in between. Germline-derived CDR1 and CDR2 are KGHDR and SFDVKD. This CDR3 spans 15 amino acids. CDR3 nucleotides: TGTGCCACCAGTGTTTCGAGGGGGGGAAGGGATGAGCAGTTCTTC. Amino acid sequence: CATSVSRGGRDEQFF.

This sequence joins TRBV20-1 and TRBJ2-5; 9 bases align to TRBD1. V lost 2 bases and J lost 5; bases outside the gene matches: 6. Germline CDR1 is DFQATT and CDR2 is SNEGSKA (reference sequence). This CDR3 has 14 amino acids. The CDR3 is CSARRDRVSETQYF. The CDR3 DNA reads TGCAGTGCTAGAAGGGACAGGGTCTCGGAGACCCAGTACTTC.

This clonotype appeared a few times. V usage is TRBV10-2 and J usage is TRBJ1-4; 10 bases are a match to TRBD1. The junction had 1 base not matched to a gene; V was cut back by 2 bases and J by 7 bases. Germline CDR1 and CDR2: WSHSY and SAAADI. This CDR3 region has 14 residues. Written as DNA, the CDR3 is TGCGCCAGCAGTGAGAGGGACAGGGGTGAAAAACTGTTTTTT. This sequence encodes CASSERDRGEKLFF.

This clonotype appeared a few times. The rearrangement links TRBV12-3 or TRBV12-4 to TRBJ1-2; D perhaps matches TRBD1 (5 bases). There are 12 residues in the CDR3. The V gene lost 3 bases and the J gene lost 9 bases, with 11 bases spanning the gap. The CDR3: CASSFAGGSYTF. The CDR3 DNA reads TGTGCCAGCAGTTTCGCCGGGGGGAGCTACACCTTC.

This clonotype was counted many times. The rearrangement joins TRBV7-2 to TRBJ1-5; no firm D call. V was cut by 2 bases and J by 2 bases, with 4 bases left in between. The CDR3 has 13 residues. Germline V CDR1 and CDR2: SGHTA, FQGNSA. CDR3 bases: TGTGCCAGCAGCTTACAGGGCAATCAGCCCCAGCATTTT. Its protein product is CASSLQGNQPQHF.

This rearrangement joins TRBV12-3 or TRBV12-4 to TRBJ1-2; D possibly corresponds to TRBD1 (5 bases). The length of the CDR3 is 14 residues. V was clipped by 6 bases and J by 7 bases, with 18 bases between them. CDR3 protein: CASSPSVGGPGYTF. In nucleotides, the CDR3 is TGTGCCAGCAGCCCAAGTGTCGGGGGACCTGGCTACACCTTC.

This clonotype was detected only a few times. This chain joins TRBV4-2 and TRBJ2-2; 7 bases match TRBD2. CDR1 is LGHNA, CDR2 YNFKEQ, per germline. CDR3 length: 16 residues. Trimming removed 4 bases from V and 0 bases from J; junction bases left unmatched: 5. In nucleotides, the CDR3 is TGTGCCAGCAGCCCTGCTAGCGGCGCGAACACCGGGGAGCTGTTTTTT. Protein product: CASSPASGANTGELFF.

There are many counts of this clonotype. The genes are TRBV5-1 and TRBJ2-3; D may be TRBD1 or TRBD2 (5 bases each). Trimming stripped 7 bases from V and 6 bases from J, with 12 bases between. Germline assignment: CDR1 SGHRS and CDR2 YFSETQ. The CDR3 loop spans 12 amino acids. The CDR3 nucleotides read TGCGCCAGCCGGGAAGGGGCCGATACGCAGTATTTT. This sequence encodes CASREGADTQYF.

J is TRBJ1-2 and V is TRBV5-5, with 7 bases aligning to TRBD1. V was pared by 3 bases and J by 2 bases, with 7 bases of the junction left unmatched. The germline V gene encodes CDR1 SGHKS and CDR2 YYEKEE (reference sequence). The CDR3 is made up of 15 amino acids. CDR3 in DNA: TGTGCCAGCAGCTCCCGTAGACAGGGAAACTATGGCTACACCTTC. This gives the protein CASSSRRQGNYGYTF.

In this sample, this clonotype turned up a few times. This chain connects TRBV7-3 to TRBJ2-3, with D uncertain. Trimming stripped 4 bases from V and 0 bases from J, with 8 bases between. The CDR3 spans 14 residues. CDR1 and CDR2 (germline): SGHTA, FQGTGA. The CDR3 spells CASSSSHSTDTQYF. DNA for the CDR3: TGTGCCAGCAGCTCATCCCATAGCACAGATACGCAGTATTTT.

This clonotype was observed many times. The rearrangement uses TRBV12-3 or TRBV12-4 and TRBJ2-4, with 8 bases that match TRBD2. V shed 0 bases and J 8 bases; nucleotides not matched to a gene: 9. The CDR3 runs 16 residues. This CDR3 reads CASSLALGGGTDIQYF. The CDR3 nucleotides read TGTGCCAGCAGTTTAGCGCTGGGCGGGGGGACGGACATTCAGTACTTC.